Presented here are 32 T cell receptor beta chains from one specimen sequenced in a study of T cell repertoires in cytomegalovirus infection. TCRdb re-analysed the reads in MiXCR, keeping a single row per CDR3 protein. Of some 350,000 distinct CDR3 sequences in the sample, 25% to 30% were seen once. Their antigens remain unidentified. The sample consisted of cultured PBMCs, taken from culture after CMV antigen stimulation. The receptors were gathered from a human donor in good health (CMV status not recorded). Some clones in this sample may be carry-over from other donors' samples.

Ten or more counts support this clonotype. The CDR3 reads CASSLGIDRFNQPQHF. The CDR3 nucleotides read TGTGCCAGCAGCTTAGGGATCGACAGGTTCAATCAGCCCCAGCATTTT. This rearrangement joins TRBV7-8 to TRBJ1-5; possible D gene TRBD1, 6 bases. The V gene lost 1 base and the J gene lost 3 bases, with 13 bases spanning the gap. Germline V gene data show CDR1 as SGHVS and CDR2 as FQNEAQ. The CDR3 is 16 residues long.

This clonotype appeared a few times. The chain combines TRBV6-6 with TRBJ1-1; possible D gene TRBD1, 5 bases. The V and J ends lost 2 bases and 6 bases respectively, with 7 bases between them. Germline V gene data show CDR1 as MNHNY and CDR2 as SVGAGI (reference sequence). This CDR3 has 12 residues. The CDR3 nucleotides are TGTGCCAGCAGTTACCGGGACGCTGAAGCTTTCTTT. Translating it yields CASSYRDAEAFF.

The chain links TRBV2 to TRBJ2-2, with a possible D match to TRBD1 (5 bases). Trimming took off 8 bases at V and 8 bases at J, with 18 bases between the two ends. This CDR3 has 14 residues. CDR1 is SNHLY and CDR2 is FYNNEI in the germline V gene. The CDR3 sequence: CASALETALGELFF. The CDR3 DNA reads as TGTGCCAGCGCCCTTGAGACAGCCCTGGGGGAGCTGTTTTTT.

This sequence joins TRBV4-1 and TRBJ1-1; D is possibly TRBD1 (5 bases). CDR1 MGHRA and CDR2 YSYEKL come from the germline V gene. The CDR3 loop spans 15 amino acids. Trimming removed 0 bases at V and 5 bases at J, with 13 bases between. CDR3 sequence reads: CASSQDRPGWTEAFF. CDR3 DNA: TGCGCCAGCAGCCAAGATCGGCCAGGGTGGACTGAAGCTTTCTTT.

The chain carries TRBV6-1 and TRBJ2-5; 10 bases agree with TRBD2. V dropped 7 bases and J dropped 4; count of bases not matched to a gene: 12. Looked up from germline, CDR1 is MNHNS and CDR2 is SASEGT. CDR3 length: 16 amino acids. CDR3 DNA: TGTGCCAGCACAAGTAGCGGGGGGCCCCCGGGAGAGACCCAGTACTTC. Translation: CASTSSGGPPGETQYF.

The CDR3 here is CAISGGQPGTDTQYF. The CDR3 DNA reads TGTGCCATCAGTGGGGGACAGCCAGGCACAGATACGCAGTATTTT. The rearrangement uses TRBV10-3 and TRBJ2-3; TRBD1 aligns across 7 bases. CDR3 length equals 15 residues. After removal of 4 bases from V and 1 base from J, the junction contained 5 bases not matched to a gene. In germline, CDR1 is ENHRY, CDR2 SYGVKD.

The rearrangement uses TRBV28 and TRBJ1-1; D gene unclear. Germline V CDR1 and CDR2: MDHEN, SYDVKM. Trimming left V 3 bases short and J 0 bases short, with 8 bases between. The CDR3 is 14 amino acids. The CDR3, as DNA: TGTGCCAGCAGTTTCGCGGGAATGAACACTGAAGCTTTCTTT. It specifies CASSFAGMNTEAFF.

The rearrangement uses TRBV6-8 and TRBJ2-1, with TRBD1 identical over 8 bases. The CDR3 is 14 residues long. Germline-derived CDR1 and CDR2 are MNHGY and SAAAGT. V lost 6 bases to trimming and J lost 6 bases; unmatched junction nucleotides: 7. The chain's CDR3 is CASSWDRRSNEQFF. In nucleotides, the CDR3 is TGTGCCAGCAGCTGGGACAGGCGGTCCAATGAGCAGTTCTTC.

The rearrangement uses TRBV6-1 and TRBJ2-7; 9 nucleotides line up with TRBD2. CDR3 length: 14 amino acids. Germline V gene data show CDR1 as MNHNS and CDR2 as SASEGT. V dropped 9 bases and J dropped 3; count of bases not matched to a gene: 9. The chain's CDR3 is CASKIRLADYEQYF. The CDR3 DNA is TGTGCCAGTAAGATTAGACTAGCGGACTACGAGCAGTACTTC.

This sequence joins TRBV7-9 and TRBJ1-4; D ambiguous. Germline V CDR1 and CDR2: SEHNR, FQNEAQ (reference sequence). The CDR3 sequence is 16 residues long. The chain's CDR3 is CGNTWDLSATNEKLFF. Here the CDR3 DNA reads TGTGGCAACACCTGGGATCTTTCTGCAACTAATGAAAAACTGTTTTTT.

The chain uses TRBV20-1 and TRBJ2-5; 7 nucleotides match TRBD2. Trimming took 6 bases from V and 5 from J; bases not matched to a gene: 12. The CDR3 is 14 amino acids. Germline CDR1 and CDR2: DFQATT and SNEGSKA (reference sequence). This chain's CDR3 is CSARQVLATETQYF. CDR3 nucleotide sequence: TGCAGTGCCAGGCAAGTACTAGCGACGGAGACCCAGTACTTC.

This clonotype has only a few counts. The chain carries TRBV6-1 and TRBJ2-6; TRBD1 might be the D (6 bases). V shed 5 bases and J shed 0 bases, with 17 bases lying between them. The CDR3 spans 18 residues. CDR1 is MNHNS and CDR2 is SASEGT in the germline V gene. CDR3 coding DNA: TGTGCCAGCAGTTCCCCCGGGACAAGTTACTCTGGGGCCAACGTCCTGACTTTC. This sequence encodes CASSSPGTSYSGANVLTF.

This sequence joins TRBV7-8 and TRBJ2-1; 7 bases are a match to TRBD1. CDR1 SGHVS and CDR2 FQNEAQ come from the germline V gene. V shed 3 bases and J 8 bases; nucleotides not matched to a gene: 13. The CDR3 is made up of 16 amino acids. Here the CDR3 DNA reads TGTGCCAGCAGCTTCGGGCGTCTCGACAGGGTGGATGAGCAGTTCTTC. Its protein product is CASSFGRLDRVDEQFF.

V gene TRBV24-1 combines with J gene TRBJ2-1; D perhaps matches TRBD1 (5 bases). Trimming took 1 base from V and 5 from J, leaving 8 bases between them. CDR3 length equals 14 residues. Germline V gene lookup returns CDR1 KGHDR and CDR2 SFDVKD. CDR3 in amino acids: CATSDLPGNNEQFF. CDR3 DNA: TGTGCCACCAGTGATTTACCAGGGAACAATGAGCAGTTCTTC.

The CDR3 region has the DNA TGTGCCAGCTCACCGGGACAGGGGGCCTCAGGCTACACCTTC. Encoded protein: CASSPGQGASGYTF. The chain links TRBV18 to TRBJ1-2; TRBD1 agrees at 12 bases. V trimming: 3 bases; J trimming: 8 bases; junction bases outside the gene matches: 4. There are 14 residues in the CDR3. The germline V gene has CDR1 KGHSH and CDR2 LQKENI.

This chain links TRBV6-6 with TRBJ2-1; TRBD2 aligns across 7 bases. This CDR3 has 16 residues. The J segment lost 4 bases and the V segment lost 0 bases, leaving 6 bases of the junction unmatched. Germline V gives CDR1 MNHNY, CDR2 SVGAGI (reference sequence). CDR3 nucleotide sequence: TGTGCCAGCAGTTACTCGTCGACTAGCAGATACAATGAGCAGTTCTTC. Its translation: CASSYSSTSRYNEQFF.

The V gene is TRBV11-2, the J gene TRBJ2-3; tentatively, D is TRBD2 (6 bases). This CDR3 region has 14 residues. Germline loops: CDR1 SGHAT, CDR2 FQNNGV. V lost 4 bases and J 6 bases, leaving 14 bases between the germline ends. The CDR3 loop is CASSSPGVGDTQYF. In nucleotides, the CDR3 is TGTGCCAGCAGCTCCCCGGGGGTCGGGGATACGCAGTATTTT.

This clonotype was recorded a few times. As DNA, the CDR3 is TGTGCCAGCAGCTCCTCCTTGACGGGGGCAAATGGCTACACCTTC. Translating it yields CASSSSLTGANGYTF. The J gene is TRBJ1-2, the V gene TRBV7-9, with a weak D call TRBD1 (6 bases). The V and J ends lost 4 bases and 6 bases respectively, with 18 bases between them. The CDR3 is 15 amino acids. CDR1 and CDR2 from the germline V gene are SEHNR and FQNEAQ (reference sequence).

This clonotype was seen a few times. The rearrangement uses TRBV20-1 and TRBJ1-5; maybe TRBD1 (5 bases). V was shortened by 0 bases and J by 0 bases, with 12 bases between the two germline ends. Per the germline V gene, CDR1 is DFQATT and CDR2 is SNEGSKA (reference sequence). There are 16 residues in the CDR3. The DNA of the CDR3 is TGCAGTGCTAGAGATCGACAGCAATATAGCAATCAGCCCCAGCATTTT. As protein: CSARDRQQYSNQPQHF.

This clonotype was counted at least ten times. The chain recombines TRBV20-1 with TRBJ1-6; TRBD1 aligns across 8 bases. Germline loops: CDR1 DFQATT, CDR2 SNEGSKA (reference sequence). V was clipped by 1 base and J by 4 bases; unmatched bases: 12. The CDR3 spans 18 residues. The CDR3 spells CSARAALRGRRYNSPLHF. The CDR3 bases are TGCAGTGCTAGAGCTGCTCTCAGGGGGCGCAGATATAATTCACCCCTCCACTTT.

This clonotype was seen a few times. The chain combines TRBV12-3 or TRBV12-4 with TRBJ2-7, with D maybe TRBD1 (5 bases). The CDR3 spans 15 residues. V dropped 4 bases and J dropped 1 base, with 14 bases sitting between them. CDR3 residues: CASSSPPAGSYEQYF. As DNA, the CDR3 is TGTGCCAGCAGTTCGCCCCCGGCAGGGTCCTACGAGCAGTACTTC.

There are many counts of this clonotype. The CDR3 here is CASSTTGTGGGVGYGYTF. Written as DNA, the CDR3 is TGTGCCAGCAGTACCACCGGGACAGGGGGCGGTGTAGGCTATGGCTACACCTTC. V is TRBV28 and J is TRBJ1-2; 12 bases align to TRBD1. The CDR3 length is 18 residues. From germline, CDR1 is MDHEN and CDR2 SYDVKM. V lost 5 bases to trimming and J lost 4 bases; unmatched junction nucleotides: 14.

In this sample, this clonotype turned up many times. CDR3 sequence: CASSSRNYNEQFF. CDR3 bases: TGTGCCAGCAGCTCGAGAAACTACAATGAGCAGTTCTTC. This chain connects TRBV28 to TRBJ2-1; D remains unclear. The CDR3 covers 13 residues. V dropped 6 bases and J dropped 3 bases, with 9 bases sitting between them. Germline CDR1 reads MDHEN; CDR2 reads SYDVKM.

This clonotype was recorded at least ten times. This chain uses TRBV7-2 with TRBJ2-5; D might be TRBD2 (5 bases). Trimming cost V 3 bases and J 1 base, with 12 bases left between them. Germline V gives CDR1 SGHTA, CDR2 FQGNSA. The CDR3 extends over 15 amino acids. The CDR3 region is CASSLNAGIQETQYF. Written as DNA, the CDR3 is TGTGCCAGCAGCTTGAATGCCGGGATCCAAGAGACCCAGTACTTC. The full variable domain, with the rest looked up from reference TRBV7-2 and TRBJ2-5, is GAGVSQSPSNKVTEKGKDVELRCDPISGHTALYWYRQSLGQGLEFLIYFQGNSAPDKSGLPSDRFSAERTGGSVSTLTIQRTQQEDSAVYLCASSLNAGIQETQYFGPGTRLLVL.

The J gene is TRBJ2-3, the V gene TRBV7-3, with 9 bases matching TRBD2. The CDR3 sequence is 18 residues long. Trimming cost V 5 bases and J 5 bases; bases outside gene matches: 17. Germline V gives CDR1 SGHTA, CDR2 FQGTGA. The CDR3 reads CASSRGLSAGGPEDTQYF. The CDR3 DNA reads as TGTGCCAGCAGCCGAGGGTTATCGGCGGGAGGGCCAGAAGATACGCAGTATTTT.

The rearrangement links TRBV20-1 to TRBJ1-2; no definite D call. There are 11 residues in the CDR3. Germline assignment: CDR1 DFQATT and CDR2 SNEGSKA (reference sequence). V lost 5 bases to trimming and J lost 3 bases, with 7 bases between them. The DNA for the CDR3 is TGCAGTGCTTCCGACGACTATGGCTACACCTTC. Its protein product is CSASDDYGYTF.

This clonotype has just a few counts. The genes are TRBV6-6 and TRBJ1-5, with no clear D. CDR3 length: 15 residues. Germline loops: CDR1 MNHNY, CDR2 SVGAGI (reference sequence). V lost 6 bases to trimming and J lost 6 bases, with 18 bases between them. DNA for the CDR3: TGTGCCAGCAGCCTCCTAACGGGGAAGGGTCAGCCCCAGCATTTT. This encodes CASSLLTGKGQPQHF.

The chain is built from TRBV18 and TRBJ2-3; D is ambiguous. The V end lost 1 base, the J end lost 5 bases, and 4 bases lay between the germline ends. Looked up from germline, CDR1 is KGHSH and CDR2 is LQKENI. CDR3 length: 12 amino acids. As DNA, the CDR3 is TGTGCCAGCTCACCACAAGAAGATACGCAGTATTTT. This codes for CASSPQEDTQYF.

The chain recombines TRBV6-2 or TRBV6-3 with TRBJ2-7, with a weak D call TRBD1 (6 bases). The germline CDR1 and CDR2 sequences are MNHEY and SVGEGT. The V end lost 6 bases, the J end lost 1 base, and 16 bases lay between the germline ends. CDR3 length: 15 amino acids. The DNA for the CDR3 is TGTGCCAGCAGAATTTGGGACGGACAGTCCTACGAGCAGTACTTC. Translation gives CASRIWDGQSYEQYF.

The rearrangement uses TRBV18 and TRBJ1-4, with a weak D call TRBD1 (5 bases). V was shortened by 6 bases and J by 5 bases, with 16 bases between the two germline ends. The germline V gene has CDR1 KGHSH and CDR2 LQKENI. The CDR3 is 15 amino acids. This chain's CDR3 is CASSPGASRNEKLFF. The CDR3 DNA reads TGTGCCAGCTCGCCCGGGGCCAGTAGAAATGAAAAACTGTTTTTT.

The chain employs TRBV29-1 and TRBJ1-1, with a weak D call TRBD1 (5 bases). The germline gives CDR1 SQVTM, CDR2 ANQGSEA. The CDR3 is 14 residues long. The germline V and J ends were trimmed by 1 base and 8 bases, with 17 bases remaining between them. The CDR3 loop reads CSVEGVEGLWEAFF. The CDR3 bases are TGCAGCGTTGAAGGCGTGGAGGGGCTTTGGGAAGCTTTCTTT.

The sample holds many counts of this clonotype. The chain links TRBV4-2 to TRBJ2-3; no clear D. The germline CDR1 and CDR2 sequences are LGHNA and YNFKEQ. CDR3 length: 17 residues. Deletions cut 1 base from V and 2 bases from J, with 16 bases between. The CDR3 DNA reads TGTGCCAGCAGCCAAGCCTTGGGCAGCTCCCACACAGATACGCAGTATTTT. Translation: CASSQALGSSHTDTQYF.